The 32 T cell receptor beta chains below all came from one sample that was sequenced in a study of blood T cell repertoires in COVID-19. Data came from immunoSEQ multiplex PCR; TCRdb stores just in-frame clones and leaves some out. The sample records around 170,000 clones, more than 75% being singletons. What was sequenced was PBMCs or T cells enriched from blood (not recorded which). The receptor set was obtained from a woman aged 45-60 years who had recovered from COVID-19.

The V gene is TRBV14, the J gene TRBJ2-3, with D possibly matching TRBD2 (5 bases). This CDR3 is built from 24 residues. The V end lost 0 bases, the J end lost 0 bases, and 34 bases lay between the germline ends. Germline CDR1 SGHDN, CDR2 FVKESK. For the CDR3, the DNA is TGTGCCAGCAGCCAAGATGCCAGCTACATGATCCCGGTGACCGGGGAACCTAGCACAGATACGCAGTATTTT. Translating gives CASSQDASYMIPVTGEPSTDTQYF.

The chain links TRBV2 to TRBJ1-5; D not certain. V lost 6 bases and J lost 2, with 5 bases in between. This CDR3 region has 12 residues. In germline, CDR1 is SNHLY, CDR2 FYNNEI. The CDR3 DNA sequence: TGTGCCAGCAGCACGGGCAATCAGCCCCAGCATTTT. Translation: CASSTGNQPQHF.

This clone was detected a few times. The gene calls are TRBV3-1 (or the pseudogene TRBV3-2) and TRBJ2-7, with D maybe TRBD1 (5 bases). Germline CDR1 LGHDT, CDR2 YNNKEL (reference sequence). The CDR3 runs to 15 residues. V lost 0 bases, J lost 3 bases, and 12 bases lay in between. Here the CDR3 reads CASSQDVDGHYEQYF. The CDR3 coding sequence is TGTGCCAGCAGCCAAGATGTGGACGGACACTACGAGCAGTACTTC.

V is TRBV11-3 and J is TRBJ2-1; TRBD2 is a possible D gene (5 bases). V lost 0 bases to trimming and J lost 4 bases, with 13 bases between them. CDR3 length equals 16 residues. The germline gives CDR1 SGHNT, CDR2 YENEEA. Written as DNA, the CDR3 is TGTGCCAGCAGCTTAGAGAGGGTAGAGCCTTACAATGAGCAGTTCTTC. Translated, it gives CASSLERVEPYNEQFF.

This chain connects TRBV19 to TRBJ2-6; 14 bases agree with TRBD2. This CDR3 is built from 20 residues. Trimming removed 3 bases from V and 4 bases from J; junction bases left unmatched: 11. CDR1 LNHDA and CDR2 SQIVND come from the germline V gene (reference sequence). The CDR3 DNA sequence: TGTGCCAGTAGTATCACCGGGACTAGCGGGAGTTCATCCGGGGCCAACGTCCTGACTTTC. Translating it yields CASSITGTSGSSSGANVLTF. The whole variable domain, remainder taken from reference TRBV19 and TRBJ2-6, is DGGITQSPKYLFRKEGQNVTLSCEQNLNHDAMYWYRQDPGQGLRLIYYSQIVNDFQKGDIAEGYSVSREKKESFPLTVTSAQKNPTAFYLCASSITGTSGSSSGANVLTFGAGSRLTVL.

The rearrangement uses TRBV7-2 and TRBJ2-7, with D maybe TRBD2 (7 bases). V was clipped by 0 bases and J by 2 bases, with 17 bases between them. CDR1 and CDR2 (germline): SGHTA, FQGNSA. The CDR3 extends over 17 amino acids. The CDR3 nucleotides read TGTGCCAGCAGCTTAGCTCAGGGGACTAAAGTTCCCTACGAGCAGTACTTC. Protein sequence: CASSLAQGTKVPYEQYF.

The J gene is TRBJ1-1, the V gene TRBV11-3; TRBD1 aligns across 8 bases. V dropped 4 bases and J dropped 4; count of bases not matched to a gene: 2. From germline, CDR1 is SGHNT and CDR2 YENEEA. The CDR3 runs to 13 residues. CDR3 sequence (DNA): TGTGCCAGCAGCTATACAGGGGGCACTGAAGCTTTCTTT. This encodes CASSYTGGTEAFF.

The rearrangement joins TRBV3-1 (or the pseudogene TRBV3-2) to TRBJ2-5; the match to TRBD2 covers 12 bases. Per germline, CDR1 LGHDT and CDR2 YNNKEL (reference sequence). The length of the CDR3 is 14 residues. The V and J ends lost 5 bases and 3 bases, in that order; junction bases with no gene match: 1. The CDR3 spells CASSGLAGKETQYF. In nucleotides, the CDR3 is TGTGCCAGCAGCGGACTAGCGGGGAAAGAGACCCAGTACTTC.

The V gene is TRBV7-9, the J gene TRBJ2-5, with 7 bases fitting TRBD1. CDR3 length: 14 residues. V lost 5 bases to trimming and J lost 2 bases; unmatched junction nucleotides: 5. Per germline, CDR1 SEHNR and CDR2 FQNEAQ (reference sequence). The CDR3 nucleotides read TGTGCCAGCAGCCCAGACAGGGCGCAAGAGACCCAGTACTTC. Protein product: CASSPDRAQETQYF.

This clone was counted once. The chain couples TRBV4-3 to TRBJ2-3; 11 bases align to TRBD2. V was pared by 2 bases and J by 4 bases, with 2 bases of the junction left unmatched. Germline values: CDR1 LGHNA, CDR2 YSLEER. The CDR3 is made up of 15 amino acids. This CDR3 reads CASSQKGLAADTQYF. CDR3 sequence (DNA): TGCGCCAGCAGCCAAAAGGGACTAGCGGCAGATACGCAGTATTTT.

This clone is a singleton in its sample. The chain carries TRBV24-1 and TRBJ2-2, with D hard to call. The CDR3 is 16 amino acids. Germline CDR1 KGHDR, CDR2 SFDVKD. Trimming took off 1 base at V and 0 bases at J, with 8 bases between the two ends. The chain's CDR3 is CATSDFLATNTGELFF. DNA of the CDR3: TGTGCCACCAGTGATTTCTTAGCTACGAACACCGGGGAGCTGTTTTTT.

The rearrangement joins TRBV28 to TRBJ1-5; 10 bases map to TRBD1. The CDR3 sequence is 17 residues long. Trimming cost V 2 bases and J 2 bases; bases outside gene matches: 6. Germline assignment: CDR1 MDHEN and CDR2 SYDVKM. The CDR3 region has the DNA TGTGCCAGCAGTTTAGACAGGGGGCGGAGTGGCAATCAGCCCCAGCATTTT. Translation: CASSLDRGRSGNQPQHF.

The chain links TRBV11-1 to TRBJ2-7, with D perhaps TRBD1 (5 bases). This CDR3 spans 13 amino acids. Germline assignment: CDR1 SGHAT and CDR2 FQDESV (reference sequence). V was cut by 5 bases and J by 2 bases, with 10 bases left in between. The CDR3 sequence is CASSPDRTYEQYF. As DNA, the CDR3 is TGTGCCAGCAGCCCCGACAGAACCTACGAGCAGTACTTC.

The CDR3 spells CASSISQGNTIYF. Here the CDR3 DNA reads TGTGCCAGTAGTATATCCCAGGGAAACACCATATATTTT. The chain employs TRBV19 and TRBJ1-3, with no clear D. The CDR3 has 13 residues. Trimming left V 2 bases short and J 4 bases short, with 6 bases between. CDR1 LNHDA and CDR2 SQIVND come from the germline V gene (reference sequence).

This chain links TRBV19 with TRBJ2-1, with 10 bases matching TRBD1. CDR1 and CDR2 (germline): LNHDA, SQIVND (reference sequence). The CDR3 contains 15 residues. J lost 6 bases, V lost 4 bases, and 6 bases had no gene match. CDR3 loop: CASSTRDRGVNEQFF. CDR3 sequence (DNA): TGTGCCAGTAGTACCCGGGACAGGGGAGTCAATGAGCAGTTCTTC.

This clone was seen just once. The chain is built from TRBV5-5 and TRBJ1-1; possible D gene TRBD1, 5 bases. Trimming took off 5 bases at V and 1 base at J, with 9 bases between the two ends. Looked up from germline, CDR1 is SGHKS and CDR2 is YYEKEE (reference sequence). The CDR3 runs 13 residues. CDR3 protein: CASRPTGNTEAFF. In nucleotides, the CDR3 is TGTGCCAGCAGACCTACAGGGAACACTGAAGCTTTCTTT.

The table lists this clone with a count of one. The chain uses TRBV7-2 and TRBJ2-1, with 9 bases fitting TRBD1. CDR1 SGHTA and CDR2 FQGNSA come from the germline V gene. This CDR3 is 15 amino acids long. Trimming at V came to 5 bases and at J to 10 bases, leaving 12 bases not matched to a gene. As DNA, the CDR3 is TGTGCCAGCAGCCCCTTTATAACAGGGGGCGAAGAGCAGTTCTTC. Translating it yields CASSPFITGGEEQFF.

This chain uses TRBV18 with TRBJ1-6; D is unresolved. The CDR3 totals 14 residues. CDR1 is KGHSH and CDR2 is LQKENI in the germline V gene. V was cut by 5 bases and J by 10 bases, with 15 bases left in between. DNA for the CDR3: TGTGCCAGCTCATTGCAGGAGGTTCGGTCACCCCTCCACTTT. As protein: CASSLQEVRSPLHF.

This clone appeared a few times. CDR3 in amino acids: CASSQDRTSGSRSSYEQYF. The DNA for the CDR3 is TGTGCCAGCAGCCAAGATCGGACTAGCGGGAGCCGTTCTTCCTACGAGCAGTACTTC. V and J are TRBV4-2 and TRBJ2-7; 13 nucleotides match TRBD2. Germline-derived CDR1 and CDR2 are LGHNA and YNFKEQ. This CDR3 has 19 residues. V dropped 0 bases and J dropped 1; count of bases not matched to a gene: 9.

The chain recombines TRBV12-3 or TRBV12-4 with TRBJ1-5, with a possible D match to TRBD1 (5 bases). CDR3 length equals 13 residues. V was trimmed by 5 bases and J by 6 bases, leaving 11 bases between them. Here the CDR3 DNA reads TGTGCCAGCAGTCCAACACAGGTTCAGCCCCAGCATTTT. This codes for CASSPTQVQPQHF.

This chain connects TRBV5-6 to TRBJ2-7, with D possibly matching TRBD1 (6 bases). The CDR3 loop spans 15 amino acids. In germline, CDR1 is SGHDT, CDR2 YYEEEE. V was pared by 4 bases and J by 3 bases, with 17 bases between. In DNA, the CDR3 is TGTGCCAGCAGCCCACAGGACAGACTAATCTACGAGCAGTACTTC. This translates into CASSPQDRLIYEQYF.

The chain couples TRBV5-1 to TRBJ2-1, with D maybe TRBD1 (6 bases). In germline, CDR1 is SGHRS, CDR2 YFSETQ. This CDR3 spans 14 amino acids. Trimming removed 4 bases from V and 5 bases from J, with 13 bases in between. In nucleotides, the CDR3 is TGCGCCAGCAGCCCCAGGGGAACTCACAATGAGCAGTTCTTC. The encoded protein is CASSPRGTHNEQFF.

The gene calls are TRBV5-1 and TRBJ2-5; TRBD1 matches at 7 bases. The CDR3 loop spans 13 amino acids. Per germline, CDR1 SGHRS and CDR2 YFSETQ. J lost 0 bases, V lost 5 bases, and 1 base had no gene match. In DNA form, the CDR3 reads TGCGCCAGCAGAGGGACAGACCAAGAGACCCAGTACTTC. Encoded protein: CASRGTDQETQYF. The full variable domain, with the rest looked up from reference TRBV5-1 and TRBJ2-5, is KAGVTQTPRYLIKTRGQQVTLSCSPISGHRSVSWYQQTPGQGLQFLFEYFSETQRNKGNFPGRFSGRQFSNSRSEMNVSTLELGDSALYLCASRGTDQETQYFGPGTRLLVL.

DNA of the CDR3: TGTGCCAGCAGCTACAAGGGACTCGATGGCTACACCTTC. Its protein product is CASSYKGLDGYTF. This chain connects TRBV4-2 to TRBJ1-2, with a possible D match to TRBD1 (5 bases). V gave up 5 bases and J gave up 6 bases, with 13 bases separating them. This CDR3 spans 13 amino acids. CDR1 and CDR2 from the germline V gene are LGHNA and YNFKEQ.

The chain recombines TRBV4-2 with TRBJ2-2; D is perhaps TRBD1 (5 bases). With 0 bases removed from V and 3 bases from J, the gap between germline ends came to 5 bases. The CDR3 totals 14 residues. Germline-derived CDR1 and CDR2 are LGHNA and YNFKEQ. CDR3 residues: CASSQEGHTGELFF. The DNA for the CDR3 is TGTGCCAGCAGCCAAGAGGGGCACACCGGGGAGCTGTTTTTT.

This clone was observed a single time. The J gene is TRBJ1-2, the V gene TRBV11-2; weak D call: TRBD1 (5 bases). The V gene lost 1 base and the J gene lost 5 bases, with 14 bases spanning the gap. CDR1 is SGHAT, CDR2 FQNNGV, per germline. The CDR3 consists of 15 residues. The CDR3 DNA reads as TGTGCCAGCAGCTTAGGACGCAGGGCTGGGTATGGCTACACCTTC. As protein: CASSLGRRAGYGYTF.

The chain employs TRBV20-1 and TRBJ2-1; 14 bases match TRBD2. This CDR3 is 16 amino acids long. The trim removed 3 bases at V and 14 bases at J, leaving 15 bases unmatched. CDR1 and CDR2 from the germline V gene are DFQATT and SNEGSKA (reference sequence). The CDR3, as DNA: TGCAGTGCTAGTCCGAATACCGGGACTAGCGGGAGAAGAAAGTTCTTC. Translating gives CSASPNTGTSGRRKFF.

Turning to this clone: Additional DNA sequences in this sample encode the identical CDR3. The chain combines TRBV2 with TRBJ1-3; 8 bases align to TRBD1. The CDR3 runs 15 residues. The germline gives CDR1 SNHLY, CDR2 FYNNEI. The J segment lost 2 bases and the V segment lost 0 bases, leaving 0 bases of the junction unmatched. CDR3 loop: CASSEADRAGNTIYF. The CDR3 DNA reads TGTGCCAGCAGTGAAGCGGACAGGGCTGGAAACACCATATATTTT. The whole variable domain, filled in from reference TRBV2 and TRBJ1-3, reads EPEVTQTPSHQVTQMGQEVILRCVPISNHLYFYWYRQILGQKVEFLVSFYNNEISEKSEIFDDQFSVERPDGSNFTLKIRSTKLEDSAMYFCASSEADRAGNTIYFGEGSWLTVV.

The chain carries TRBV19 and TRBJ2-5; possibly TRBD2 for D (6 bases). With 6 bases removed from V and 4 bases from J, the gap between germline ends came to 12 bases. Germline V lookup: CDR1 LNHDA, CDR2 SQIVND (reference sequence). This CDR3 has 13 residues. CDR3 sequence (DNA): TGTGCCAGTAGGGCCCGGGGGATAGAGACCCAGTACTTC. This gives the protein CASRARGIETQYF.

This sequence joins TRBV2 and TRBJ1-1, with D perhaps matching TRBD1 (6 bases). Trimming removed 1 base from V and 5 bases from J, with 14 bases in between. There are 15 residues in the CDR3. Germline V CDR1 and CDR2: SNHLY, FYNNEI. CDR3 sequence reads: CASSEVRGRGTEAFF. The CDR3 DNA sequence: TGTGCCAGCAGTGAAGTTCGGGGGCGGGGGACTGAAGCTTTCTTT. Filled out from reference TRBV2 and TRBJ1-1, the complete variable domain reads EPEVTQTPSHQVTQMGQEVILRCVPISNHLYFYWYRQILGQKVEFLVSFYNNEISEKSEIFDDQFSVERPDGSNFTLKIRSTKLEDSAMYFCASSEVRGRGTEAFFGQGTRLTVV.

The chain links TRBV9 to TRBJ2-7; 8 bases map to TRBD1. Germline trimming cut 4 bases from V and 5 bases from J; bases unmatched to any gene: 14. The CDR3 contains 16 residues. Germline V CDR1 and CDR2: SGDLS, YYNGEE. The CDR3 is CASSSTTGQGSHEQYF. CDR3 DNA sequence: TGTGCCAGCAGCTCCACGACAGGACAGGGATCCCACGAGCAGTACTTC.

V and J are TRBV7-2 and TRBJ1-5; TRBD1 might be the D (6 bases). The CDR3 covers 16 residues. Germline V gives CDR1 SGHTA, CDR2 FQGNSA. V dropped 2 bases and J dropped 7 bases, with 18 bases sitting between them. The CDR3 sequence: CASSLSTGIVQQPQHF. DNA for the CDR3: TGTGCCAGCAGCTTATCAACAGGGATTGTCCAACAGCCCCAGCATTTT.